One sample yielded the 6 T cell receptor beta chains listed below, sequenced in a study of blood T cell repertoires in COVID-19 (dated by TCRdb to the early 2020s). Libraries were made using the immunoSEQ multiplex PCR assay. In its TCRdb copy, this immuneACCESS table keeps in-frame sequences only and misses some clones. Where compared with another copy, unresolved V genes explain less than half of these, and the others have no known cause. The sample data list fewer than 250,000 clones, and around nine tenths of these were observed just once. The ten largest clones capture 2.7% of the sample. What was sequenced was peripheral blood. These TCRs come from an older woman with acute or convalescent COVID-19.

This chain joins TRBV7-2 and TRBJ1-3; D remains ambiguous. The germline CDR1 and CDR2 sequences are SGHTA and FQGNSA. With 3 bases removed from V and 5 bases from J, the gap between germline ends came to 2 bases. The CDR3 has 11 residues. The CDR3: CASSFRNTIYF. The DNA for the CDR3 is TGTGCCAGCAGCTTTAGAAACACCATATATTTT.

This clone was seen a few times. J is TRBJ2-2 and V is TRBV2; 7 positions match TRBD1. Germline CDR1 SNHLY, CDR2 FYNNEI. The CDR3 length is 12 residues. The V and J ends lost 6 bases and 7 bases, in that order; junction bases with no gene match: 2. The CDR3 nucleotides are TGTGCCAGCAGACAGGGGAACGGGGAGCTGTTTTTT. Amino acid sequence: CASRQGNGELFF.

The J gene is TRBJ2-7, the V gene TRBV6-5; 8 nucleotides agree with TRBD1. Germline V gene lookup returns CDR1 MNHEY and CDR2 SVGAGI. The trim removed 6 bases at V and 2 bases at J, leaving 6 bases unmatched. The CDR3 runs to 14 residues. The chain's CDR3 is CASRLDRGPYEQYF. The CDR3 nucleotides read TGTGCCAGCAGACTCGACAGGGGTCCCTACGAGCAGTACTTC.

The chain combines TRBV5-1 with TRBJ1-6, with a weak D call TRBD1 (5 bases). The CDR3 consists of 17 residues. Trimming took off 4 bases at V and 1 base at J, with 15 bases between the two ends. The germline CDR1 and CDR2 sequences are SGHRS and YFSETQ. CDR3 residues: CASSPGFGGSYNSPLHF. CDR3 bases: TGCGCCAGCAGCCCCGGCTTCGGGGGATCCTATAATTCACCCCTCCACTTT.

The V gene is TRBV6-2 or TRBV6-3, the J gene TRBJ2-7; D uncertain. The V gene lost 5 bases and the J gene lost 6 bases, with 11 bases spanning the gap. Germline V lookup: CDR1 MNHEY, CDR2 SVGEGT. The CDR3 covers 12 residues. CDR3 sequence (DNA): TGTGCCAGCAGTCTTTCGCGTAGCGAGCAGTACTTC. As protein: CASSLSRSEQYF.

The rearrangement links TRBV28 to TRBJ2-7, with 10 nucleotides matching TRBD2. The germline CDR1 and CDR2 sequences are MDHEN and SYDVKM. The CDR3 loop spans 19 amino acids. With V trimmed by 5 bases and J by 0 bases, 16 bases remained unmatched. Here the CDR3 reads CASSPNSLAGDPRSYEQYF. CDR3 nucleotide sequence: TGTGCCAGCAGTCCCAACTCCCTAGCGGGGGATCCCCGCTCCTACGAGCAGTACTTC.